This is a list of T cell receptor beta chains from one sample in a study of shared clonotypes between healthy human individuals. Data came from immunoSEQ multiplex PCR; TCRdb stores just in-frame clones and leaves some out. The table lists about 2 million clones, about 95% of them singletons. The sequenced material came from naive CD8+ T cells sorted from blood. The origin of the receptors is a young man in good health. The CDR3 runs from the conserved cysteine through the conserved F or W. D genes are given only for firm matches. Some rows mark clone size as missing; the rest say once, few, many or name a class of expanded clone.

size: NA; V: TRBV28; D: TRBD1; J: TRBJ1-1; CDR3: CASSPRQGRRAEAFF; DNA: TGTGCCAGCAGTCCGAGACAGGGCCGGAGGGCTGAAGCTTTCTTT
size: NA; V: TRBV4-1; D: TRBD1; J: TRBJ1-2; CDR3: CASSQVDRVPGYTF; DNA: TGCGCCAGCAGCCAAGTCGACAGGGTCCCCGGCTACACCTTC
size: NA; V: TRBV11-2; D: NA; J: TRBJ2-7; CDR3: CASSLRDINEQYF; DNA: TGTGCCAGCAGCTTACGAGATATAAACGAGCAGTACTTC
size: NA; V: TRBV10-3; D: NA; J: TRBJ2-3; CDR3: CAISEKGVTDTQYF; DNA: TGTGCCATCAGTGAAAAGGGGGTCACAGATACGCAGTATTTT
size: NA; V: TRBV5-6; D: NA; J: TRBJ2-7; CDR3: CASSLAYASESYEQYF; DNA: TGTGCCAGCAGCTTGGCCTACGCGAGCGAGTCCTACGAGCAGTACTTC
size: NA; V: TRBV7-2; D: TRBD2; J: TRBJ2-7; CDR3: CASSSSGGGPYEQYF; DNA: TGTGCCAGCAGCTCAAGCGGGGGGGGCCCCTACGAGCAGTACTTC
size: NA; V: TRBV6-1; D: NA; J: TRBJ2-1; CDR3: CAIRLQGTNEQFF; DNA: TGTGCCATCCGTCTCCAGGGTACGAATGAGCAGTTCTTC
size: NA; V: TRBV13; D: TRBD2; J: TRBJ2-1; CDR3: CASSPRLAGEQFF; DNA: TGTGCCAGCAGCCCCCGACTAGCGGGTGAGCAGTTCTTC
size: NA; V: TRBV19; D: NA; J: TRBJ1-2; CDR3: CASSVGAGYTF; DNA: TGTGCCAGTAGCGTAGGAGCTGGCTACACCTTC
size: NA; V: TRBV29-1; D: NA; J: TRBJ2-1; CDR3: CSVDTMGGGQFF; DNA: TGCAGCGTCGACACCATGGGGGGTGGGCAGTTCTTC
size: NA; V: TRBV2; D: TRBD2; J: TRBJ2-7; CDR3: CASSDSLAVYDEQYF; DNA: TGTGCCAGCAGTGATTCACTAGCGGTGTACGACGAGCAGTACTTC
size: NA; V: TRBV6-5; D: TRBD2; J: TRBJ2-5; CDR3: CASSRLAGGIETQYF; DNA: TGTGCCAGCAGTCGATTAGCGGGGGGGATCGAGACCCAGTACTTC
size: once; V: TRBV10-2; D: TRBD1; J: TRBJ1-2; CDR3: CASTGTGTTGYTF; DNA: TGCGCCAGCACCGGGACAGGGACGACTGGCTACACCTTC
size: NA; V: TRBV19; D: NA; J: TRBJ1-5; CDR3: CASSIDGGDQPQHF; DNA: TGTGCCAGTAGTATCGATGGGGGGGATCAGCCCCAGCATTTT
size: NA; V: TRBV14; D: NA; J: TRBJ2-2; CDR3: CASSQGYPGQPNTGELFF; DNA: TGTGCCAGCAGCCAGGGCTACCCGGGACAACCTAACACCGGGGAGCTGTTTTTT
size: NA; V: TRBV7-9; D: NA; J: TRBJ2-7; CDR3: CASSFQLVEQYF; DNA: TGTGCCAGCAGCTTTCAGTTGGTCGAGCAGTACTTC
size: NA; V: TRBV10-1; D: NA; J: TRBJ2-7; CDR3: CASSESGGIYEQYF; DNA: TGCGCCAGCAGTGAGTCCGGCGGAATTTACGAGCAGTACTTC
size: NA; V: TRBV6-5; D: NA; J: TRBJ2-6; CDR3: CASSYSGGANVLTF; DNA: TGTGCCAGCAGTTACTCGGGGGGAGCCAACGTCCTGACTTTC
size: NA; V: TRBV4-2; D: TRBD1; J: TRBJ2-7; CDR3: CASSQESGGEGYEQYF; DNA: TGTGCCAGCAGCCAAGAGTCAGGGGGCGAGGGATACGAGCAGTACTTC
size: NA; V: TRBV7-9; D: NA; J: TRBJ2-7; CDR3: CASSQRDEQYF; DNA: TGTGCCAGCAGCCAGAGGGACGAGCAGTACTTC
size: NA; V: TRBV9; D: TRBD1; J: TRBJ2-5; CDR3: CASSTDREETQYF; DNA: TGTGCCAGCAGCACGGACAGGGAAGAGACCCAGTACTTC
size: NA; V: TRBV6-5; D: NA; J: TRBJ2-3; CDR3: CASSYLDSTDTQYF; DNA: TGTGCCAGCAGTTACTTGGACTCCACAGATACGCAGTATTTT
size: NA; V: TRBV10-3; D: NA; J: TRBJ2-3; CDR3: CAISELEFRAANTQYF; DNA: TGTGCCATCAGTGAACTCGAATTTCGGGCAGCAAATACGCAGTATTTT
size: NA; V: TRBV5-6; D: NA; J: TRBJ2-5; CDR3: CASSLWDRRGETQYF; DNA: TGTGCCAGCAGCTTGTGGGACAGGCGGGGGGAGACCCAGTACTTC
size: NA; V: TRBV27; D: NA; J: TRBJ2-5; CDR3: CASSLRQGQETQYF; DNA: TGTGCCAGCAGTTTAAGGCAGGGCCAAGAGACCCAGTACTTC
size: NA; V: TRBV30; D: NA; J: TRBJ2-1; CDR3: CAWSVALNEQFF; DNA: TGTGCCTGGAGTGTCGCGCTTAATGAGCAGTTCTTC
size: NA; V: TRBV7-6; D: TRBD1; J: TRBJ2-7; CDR3: CASSLARTGQYEQYF; DNA: TGTGCCAGCAGCTTAGCCCGGACAGGACAGTACGAGCAGTACTTC
size: NA; V: TRBV5-1; D: TRBD1; J: TRBJ1-1; CDR3: CASSTRTGENTEAFF; DNA: TGCGCCAGCAGCACCAGGACAGGGGAGAACACTGAAGCTTTCTTT
size: NA; V: TRBV5-1; D: NA; J: TRBJ2-7; CDR3: CASSSTGGPYEQYF; DNA: TGCGCCAGCAGCTCGACAGGCGGGCCCTACGAGCAGTACTTC
size: NA; V: TRBV15; D: TRBD1; J: TRBJ2-5; CDR3: CATSSRTGAQETQYF; DNA: TGTGCCACCAGCAGCCGGACAGGGGCCCAAGAGACCCAGTACTTC
size: few; V: TRBV11-2; D: NA; J: TRBJ2-3; CDR3: CASSLPDTQYF; DNA: TGTGCCAGCAGCTTACCAGATACGCAGTATTTT
size: once; V: TRBV7-9; D: NA; J: TRBJ1-2; CDR3: CASSSEEPYGYTF; DNA: TGTGCCAGCAGCTCAGAGGAACCCTATGGCTACACCTTC
size: NA; V: TRBV4-3; D: TRBD2; J: TRBJ2-3; CDR3: CASSQSPGLAGIDTQYF; DNA: TGCGCCAGCAGCCAATCCCCCGGACTAGCGGGGATTGATACGCAGTATTTT
size: NA; V: TRBV4-3; D: NA; J: TRBJ1-3; CDR3: CASSQDREGTSGNTIYF; DNA: TGCGCCAGCAGCCAAGACAGGGAGGGGACCTCTGGAAACACCATATATTTT
size: NA; V: TRBV7-9; D: NA; J: TRBJ2-7; CDR3: CASNPWGDHEQYF; DNA: TGTGCCAGCAATCCGTGGGGGGACCACGAGCAGTACTTC
size: once; V: TRBV9; D: NA; J: TRBJ1-1; CDR3: CASSVSGNTEAFF; DNA: TGTGCCAGCAGCGTCTCAGGGAACACTGAAGCTTTCTTT
size: NA; V: TRBV5-6; D: NA; J: TRBJ2-5; CDR3: CASEDSLSETQYF; DNA: TGTGCCAGCGAAGACAGTTTATCTGAGACCCAGTACTTC
size: NA; V: TRBV7-2; D: NA; J: TRBJ1-6; CDR3: CASSSPLHF; DNA: TGTGCCAGCAGCTCCCCCCTCCACTTT
size: NA; V: TRBV29-1; D: TRBD2; J: TRBJ2-1; CDR3: CSAGGTSGSYEQFF; DNA: TGCAGCGCTGGAGGGACTAGCGGGAGCTATGAGCAGTTCTTC
size: NA; V: TRBV4-1; D: NA; J: TRBJ2-5; CDR3: CASSPRVDQETQYF; DNA: TGCGCCAGCAGCCCCCGGGTGGACCAAGAGACCCAGTACTTC
size: NA; V: TRBV5-1; D: NA; J: TRBJ2-7; CDR3: CASSLVDGLYEQYF; DNA: TGCGCCAGCAGCTTGGTTGATGGGCTCTACGAGCAGTACTTC
size: NA; V: TRBV4-1; D: NA; J: TRBJ1-2; CDR3: CASSQDAAGRYGYTF; DNA: TGCGCCAGCAGCCAAGATGCTGCAGGGAGGTATGGCTACACCTTC
size: NA; V: TRBV29-1; D: NA; J: TRBJ2-1; CDR3: CSEVSLASSYNEQFF; DNA: TGCAGCGAAGTCTCCCTAGCTAGCTCCTACAATGAGCAGTTCTTC
size: NA; V: TRBV7-2; D: NA; J: TRBJ2-5; CDR3: CASSLSPGVRETQYF; DNA: TGTGCCAGCAGCTTATCTCCGGGGGTGAGAGAGACCCAGTACTTC
size: NA; V: TRBV13; D: NA; J: TRBJ2-1; CDR3: CASSFAADNEQFF; DNA: TGTGCCAGCAGCTTCGCGGCTGACAATGAGCAGTTCTTC
size: NA; V: TRBV7-9; D: TRBD1; J: TRBJ2-2; CDR3: CASSGPGQGNTGELFF; DNA: TGTGCCAGCAGCGGTCCGGGACAGGGGAACACCGGGGAGCTGTTTTTT
size: NA; V: TRBV2; D: NA; J: TRBJ1-1; CDR3: CASSEALGLNTEAFF; DNA: TGTGCCAGCAGTGAGGCCCTGGGGTTGAACACTGAAGCTTTCTTT
size: NA; V: TRBV30; D: TRBD1; J: TRBJ1-2; CDR3: CAWSSDQGAGGYTF; DNA: TGTGCCTGGAGTTCCGACCAGGGGGCAGGGGGCTACACCTTC
size: once; V: TRBV5-4; D: TRBD2; J: TRBJ2-7; CDR3: CASSTGGQQYF; DNA: TGTGCCAGCAGCACGGGGGGGCAGCAGTACTTC
size: NA; V: TRBV2; D: NA; J: TRBJ2-7; CDR3: CASRDSYYEQYF; DNA: TGTGCCAGCAGGGACAGTTACTACGAGCAGTACTTC